These 16 T cell receptor beta chains came from one sample sequenced in a study of cytomegalovirus exposure and HLA in healthy donors. It was with 60 Vbeta and 13 Jbeta primers that the PCR ran. The table came from immunoSEQ multiplex PCR; TCRdb's copy has only in-frame clones and leaves some out. Its table lists about 99,000 clones. Material for sequencing was PBMCs. The receptor set was obtained from a man aged 40-49 years in good health and CMV-seronegative.

This chain joins TRBV7-8 and TRBJ2-7; a possible D gene is TRBD1 (6 bases). The CDR3 has 14 amino acids. Between the trimmed V and J ends, which lost 0 bases and 3 bases, there was a span of 9 bases. Germline V gene lookup returns CDR1 SGHVS and CDR2 FQNEAQ. CDR3: CASSLALGGYEQYF. For the CDR3, the DNA is TGTGCCAGCAGCTTAGCTTTAGGGGGCTACGAGCAGTACTTC.

V gene TRBV2 combines with J gene TRBJ1-2; a weak D match, TRBD1 (5 bases). V was trimmed by 3 bases and J by 3 bases, leaving 11 bases between them. The CDR3 covers 14 residues. Germline V gene data show CDR1 as SNHLY and CDR2 as FYNNEI. CDR3 residues: CASSEGDSYYGYTF. The CDR3 DNA sequence: TGTGCCAGCAGTGAGGGTGACAGCTACTATGGCTACACCTTC.

This chain connects TRBV19 to TRBJ2-3, with TRBD2 matching over 8 bases. The germline V gene has CDR1 LNHDA and CDR2 SQIVND (reference sequence). There are 13 residues in the CDR3. V was clipped by 6 bases and J by 3 bases; unmatched bases: 2. In DNA, the CDR3 is TGTGCCAGTAGGGGCGGGGGGACAGATACGCAGTATTTT. Encoded protein: CASRGGGTDTQYF.

This chain connects TRBV30 to TRBJ1-2; possible D gene TRBD1, 5 bases. CDR3 length: 14 amino acids. The germline V and J ends were trimmed by 3 bases and 2 bases, with 13 bases remaining between them. Germline V gene data show CDR1 as GTSNPN and CDR2 as SVGIG (reference sequence). The CDR3 reads CAWSAGGSNYGYTF. The CDR3 nucleotides are TGTGCCTGGAGCGCCGGGGGGAGCAACTATGGCTACACCTTC. The full variable domain, completed using reference TRBV30 and TRBJ1-2, is SQTIHQWPATLVQPVGSPLSLECTVEGTSNPNLYWYRQAAGRGLQLLFYSVGIGQISSEVPQNLSASRPQDRQFILSSKKLLLSDSGFYLCAWSAGGSNYGYTFGSGTRLTVV.

The chain links TRBV28 to TRBJ1-2; TRBD1 aligns across 8 bases. Germline CDR1 and CDR2: MDHEN and SYDVKM. After removal of 6 bases from V and 5 bases from J, the junction contained 8 bases not matched to a gene. The CDR3 totals 14 residues. The CDR3 reads CASSPTGGMYGYTF. The CDR3 coding sequence is TGTGCCAGCAGCCCTACAGGGGGAATGTATGGCTACACCTTC.

The chain employs TRBV9 and TRBJ2-1; 13 bases align to TRBD2. Germline V lookup: CDR1 SGDLS, CDR2 YYNGEE. Trimming removed 3 bases from V and 9 bases from J; junction bases left unmatched: 6. This CDR3 comprises 15 residues. The CDR3 loop is CASSDTSGRGSEQFF. CDR3 in DNA: TGTGCCAGCAGCGACACTAGCGGGAGGGGTAGTGAGCAGTTCTTC.

The chain links TRBV7-2 to TRBJ2-5; 8 bases line up with TRBD2. The CDR3 contains 15 residues. The V segment lost 6 bases and the J segment 4 bases; nucleotides outside the gene matches: 10. CDR1 SGHTA and CDR2 FQGNSA come from the germline V gene. The CDR3 nucleotides are TGTGCCAGCAGACGACTAGCGAGTATCCTAGAGACCCAGTACTTC. Amino acids: CASRRLASILETQYF.

The genes are TRBV2 and TRBJ1-3; TRBD1 aligns across 7 bases. Trimming at V came to 4 bases and at J to 2 bases, leaving 8 bases not matched to a gene. The CDR3 is 16 residues long. The germline CDR1 and CDR2 sequences are SNHLY and FYNNEI. The CDR3 DNA is TGTGCCAGCAGTGCCGACAGGGCCGTGACTGGAAACACCATATATTTT. Translated, it gives CASSADRAVTGNTIYF.

V usage is TRBV28 and J usage is TRBJ2-3; TRBD2 aligns across 10 bases. CDR3 length equals 16 residues. Germline assignment: CDR1 MDHEN and CDR2 SYDVKM. With 2 bases clipped from V and 2 bases from J, the junction kept 4 bases outside the gene matches. The CDR3, as DNA: TGTGCCAGCAGTTTAGCAGCGGGAGGGCCCACAGATACGCAGTATTTT. Its translation is CASSLAAGGPTDTQYF.

The rearrangement uses TRBV9 and TRBJ2-1; D remains ambiguous. There are 14 residues in the CDR3. Trimming cost V 4 bases and J 6 bases, with 14 bases left between them. Germline CDR1 and CDR2: SGDLS and YYNGEE. CDR3 in amino acids: CASSPTYSFNEQFF. The CDR3 DNA sequence: TGTGCCAGCAGCCCGACCTACAGTTTCAATGAGCAGTTCTTC.

The chain combines TRBV2 with TRBJ2-1, with a weak D call TRBD1 (5 bases). This CDR3 spans 14 amino acids. Germline values: CDR1 SNHLY, CDR2 FYNNEI. With 4 bases removed from V and 7 bases from J, the gap between germline ends came to 14 bases. The CDR3: CASSGTRGMNEQFF. Written as DNA, the CDR3 is TGTGCCAGCAGTGGAACAAGGGGTATGAATGAGCAGTTCTTC.

The chain joins TRBV29-1 to TRBJ1-4; D might be TRBD1 (5 bases). Germline assignment: CDR1 SQVTM and CDR2 ANQGSEA. This CDR3 spans 14 amino acids. Trimming pared 4 bases from V and 13 bases from J, leaving 22 bases between. CDR3 coding DNA: TGCAGCGTTGCTCCGACAGACGTCAATGGCATACTGTTTTTT. Translation: CSVAPTDVNGILFF. Drawing the rest from reference TRBV29-1 and TRBJ1-4, the complete variable domain is SAVISQKPSRDICQRGTSLTIQCQVDSQVTMMFWYRQQPGQSLTLIATANQGSEATYESGFVIDKFPISRPNLTFSTLTVSNMSPEDSSIYLCSVAPTDVNGILFFGSGTQLSVL.

The chain is built from TRBV23-1 and TRBJ2-7; the D is unclear. TRBV23-1 is an open reading frame whose function is uncertain. Trimming removed 0 bases at V and 7 bases at J, with 4 bases between. The CDR3 runs 11 residues. CDR3 amino acids: CASSQSEEQYF. The CDR3 region has the DNA TGCGCCAGCAGTCAATCAGAGGAGCAGTACTTC.

The chain carries TRBV7-2 and TRBJ2-7; 9 positions match TRBD2. Germline assignment: CDR1 SGHTA and CDR2 FQGNSA. There are 14 residues in the CDR3. V was clipped by 8 bases and J by 7 bases; unmatched bases: 12. This CDR3 is CASAAGGPRGEQYF. The CDR3 region has the DNA TGTGCCAGCGCCGCGGGGGGGCCCAGGGGAGAGCAGTACTTC.

This chain links TRBV2 with TRBJ2-3; D perhaps matches TRBD2 (6 bases). The CDR3 spans 14 residues. Germline CDR1 is SNHLY and CDR2 is FYNNEI. The ends were cut back, 7 bases at V and 4 bases at J, with 15 bases in the middle. The CDR3 sequence is CASNRDPGADTQYF. CDR3 coding DNA: TGTGCCAGCAACCGGGACCCGGGGGCAGATACGCAGTATTTT.

This rearrangement joins TRBV25-1 to TRBJ2-1; 7 nucleotides align to TRBD2. Germline CDR1 reads MGHDK; CDR2 reads SYGVNS. V was pared by 6 bases and J by 11 bases, with 7 bases of the junction left unmatched. CDR3 length: 12 amino acids. The CDR3 sequence: CASRVTGTKQFF. DNA for the CDR3: TGTGCCAGCAGAGTCACCGGGACTAAGCAGTTCTTC.